Listed here are 7 T cell receptor beta chains from one sample, sequenced in a study of T cell repertoires in cytomegalovirus infection. TCRdb itself ran the reads through MiXCR, one entry per CDR3 protein. The sample contains 200,000 to 300,000 distinct CDR3 sequences, roughly 13% of which appear only once. Material for sequencing was PBMCs. The receptors here all came from a human donor in good health (CMV status not recorded). Some clones in this sample may be carry-over from other donors' samples.

With regard to this clonotype: A much bigger clone sits one base away, suggesting this may be a read error. The genes are TRBV20-1 and TRBJ2-1; D ambiguous. The CDR3 consists of 12 residues. Per the germline V gene, CDR1 is DFQATT and CDR2 is SNEGSKA (reference sequence). The CDR3: CSARSSGPEQLF. Here the CDR3 DNA reads TGCAGTGCTAGATCTTCCGGACCCGAGCAGTTATTC.

This clonotype was seen a handful of times. V and J are TRBV24-1 and TRBJ1-2; 12 bases map to TRBD1. This CDR3 comprises 18 residues. CDR1 is KGHDR, CDR2 SFDVKD, per germline. The ends lost 3 bases at V and 2 bases at J; junction bases unmatched: 9. The CDR3 is CATSDPGAGTGGNYGYTF. CDR3 sequence (DNA): TGTGCCACCAGTGATCCCGGGGCCGGGACAGGGGGCAACTATGGCTACACCTTC.

This clonotype was observed at least ten times. The CDR3: CASSLVAGGSEQFF. The DNA of the CDR3 is TGTGCCAGCAGCTTAGTAGCGGGAGGTAGTGAGCAGTTCTTC. J is TRBJ2-1 and V is TRBV7-9; 10 nucleotides match TRBD2. The CDR3 runs 14 residues. Per germline, CDR1 SEHNR and CDR2 FQNEAQ (reference sequence). V was clipped by 1 base and J by 9 bases; unmatched bases: 3.

In its sample, this clonotype was seen many times. The V call is TRBV7-3, the J call TRBJ2-1, with TRBD1 matching over 8 bases. Per germline, CDR1 SGHTA and CDR2 FQGTGA. CDR3 length equals 13 residues. V trimming: 4 bases; J trimming: 8 bases; junction bases outside the gene matches: 4. CDR3 loop: CASSSTGADEQFF. CDR3 sequence (DNA): TGTGCCAGCAGCTCGACAGGGGCTGATGAGCAGTTCTTC.

This clonotype was found many times. The V and J genes are TRBV7-8 and TRBJ2-1; a possible D gene is TRBD2 (6 bases). Germline values: CDR1 SGHVS, CDR2 FQNEAQ. V lost 1 base and J 0 bases, leaving 7 bases between the germline ends. The CDR3 sequence is 15 residues long. The CDR3 nucleotides read TGTGCCAGCAGCTTAGGCGGGAACTCCTACAATGAGCAGTTCTTC. This gives the protein CASSLGGNSYNEQFF.

This clonotype showed up just once. At one end the junction does not follow the germline gene, possibly because of a read error. The rearrangement joins TRBV6-2 or TRBV6-3 to TRBJ2-2; TRBD2 matches 8 bases. The CDR3 is made up of 16 amino acids. Per germline, CDR1 MNHEY and CDR2 SVGEGT. The CDR3 DNA follows: TGTGCCAGCAGTTACACCCTAGCGGGTCACACCGGGGAGCTGGTTTTT. Amino acid sequence: CASSYTLAGHTGELVF.

This clonotype was observed a handful of times. The J gene is TRBJ2-2, the V gene TRBV2, with 9 nucleotides matching TRBD1. Germline V gives CDR1 SNHLY, CDR2 FYNNEI. This CDR3 has 15 amino acids. Trimming at V came to 8 bases and at J to 4 bases, leaving 8 bases not matched to a gene. The CDR3 nucleotides are TGTGCCAGCGTACAGGGGGCGACCGGCACCGGGGAGCTGTTTTTT. Translating it yields CASVQGATGTGELFF.